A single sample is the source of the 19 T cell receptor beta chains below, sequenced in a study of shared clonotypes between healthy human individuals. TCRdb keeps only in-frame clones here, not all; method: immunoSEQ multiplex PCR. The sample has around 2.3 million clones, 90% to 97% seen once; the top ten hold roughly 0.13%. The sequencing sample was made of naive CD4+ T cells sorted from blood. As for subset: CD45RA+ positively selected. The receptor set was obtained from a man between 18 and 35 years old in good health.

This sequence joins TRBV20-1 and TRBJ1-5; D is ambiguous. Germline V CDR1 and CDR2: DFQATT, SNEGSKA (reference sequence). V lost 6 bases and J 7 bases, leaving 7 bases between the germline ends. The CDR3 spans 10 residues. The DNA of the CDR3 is TGCAGTGCGAATATACAGCCCCAGCATTTT. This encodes CSANIQPQHF.

The CDR3 bases are TGTGCCAGCAGTGAATCTTCCCCTCGGACTAGCGGGCCCAGGTATTTT. Translated, it gives CASSESSPRTSGPRYF. J is TRBJ2-3 and V is TRBV25-1, with 11 positions matching TRBD2. CDR3 length: 16 residues. Germline CDR1 MGHDK, CDR2 SYGVNS. Trimming at V came to 1 base and at J to 14 bases, leaving 14 bases not matched to a gene.

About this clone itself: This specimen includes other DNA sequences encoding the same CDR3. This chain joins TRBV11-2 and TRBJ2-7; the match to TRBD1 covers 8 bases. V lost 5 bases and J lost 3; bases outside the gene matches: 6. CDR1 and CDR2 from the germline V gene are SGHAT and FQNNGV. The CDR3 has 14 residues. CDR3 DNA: TGTGCCAGCAGCCTTGCCGGGACAGGCTACGAGCAGTACTTC. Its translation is CASSLAGTGYEQYF.

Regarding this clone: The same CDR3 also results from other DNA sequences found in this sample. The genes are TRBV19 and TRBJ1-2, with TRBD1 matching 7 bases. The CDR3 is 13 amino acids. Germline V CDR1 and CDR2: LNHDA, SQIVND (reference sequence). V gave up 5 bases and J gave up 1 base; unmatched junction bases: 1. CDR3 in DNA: TGTGCCAGTAGTCGGGACAGTAACTATGGCTACACCTTC. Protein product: CASSRDSNYGYTF.

The CDR3 is CASSLTQVGEAFF. CDR3 nucleotide sequence: TGCGCCAGCAGCTTGACTCAGGTCGGAGAAGCTTTCTTT. This chain links TRBV5-1 with TRBJ1-1; D remains ambiguous. CDR1 and CDR2 (germline): SGHRS, YFSETQ. The CDR3 totals 13 residues. V was pared by 1 base and J by 8 bases, with 12 bases between.

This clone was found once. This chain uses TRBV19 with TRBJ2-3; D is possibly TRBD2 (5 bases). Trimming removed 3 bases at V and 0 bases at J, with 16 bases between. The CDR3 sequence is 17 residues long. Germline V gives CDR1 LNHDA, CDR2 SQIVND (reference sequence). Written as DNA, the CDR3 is TGTGCCAGTAGTATCGATCTCCGGGAAACTAGCACAGATACGCAGTATTTT. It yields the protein CASSIDLRETSTDTQYF.

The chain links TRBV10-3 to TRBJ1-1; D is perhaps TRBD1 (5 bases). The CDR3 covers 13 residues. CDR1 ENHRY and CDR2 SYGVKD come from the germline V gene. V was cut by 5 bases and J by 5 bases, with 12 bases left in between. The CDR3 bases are TGTGCCATCAGTACCAGGGAGTCGACTGAAGCTTTCTTT. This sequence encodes CAISTRESTEAFF.

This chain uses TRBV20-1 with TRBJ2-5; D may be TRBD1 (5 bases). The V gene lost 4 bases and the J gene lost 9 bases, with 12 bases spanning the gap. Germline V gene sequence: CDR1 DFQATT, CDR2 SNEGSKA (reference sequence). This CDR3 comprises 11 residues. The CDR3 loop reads CSATGFEAQYF. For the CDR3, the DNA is TGCAGTGCTACAGGGTTCGAGGCCCAGTACTTC.

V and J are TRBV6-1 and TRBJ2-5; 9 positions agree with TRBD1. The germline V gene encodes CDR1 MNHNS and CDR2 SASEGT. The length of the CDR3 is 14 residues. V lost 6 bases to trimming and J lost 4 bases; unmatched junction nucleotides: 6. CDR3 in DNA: TGTGCCAGCAGGCCTACAGGGGGCCCAGAGACCCAGTACTTC. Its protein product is CASRPTGGPETQYF.

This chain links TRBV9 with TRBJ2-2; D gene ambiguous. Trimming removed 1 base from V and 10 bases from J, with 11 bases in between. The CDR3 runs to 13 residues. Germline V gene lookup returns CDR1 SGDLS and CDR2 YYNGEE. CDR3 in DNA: TGTGCCAGCAGCGTATCGCTAATCACGGAGCTGTTTTTT. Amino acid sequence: CASSVSLITELFF.

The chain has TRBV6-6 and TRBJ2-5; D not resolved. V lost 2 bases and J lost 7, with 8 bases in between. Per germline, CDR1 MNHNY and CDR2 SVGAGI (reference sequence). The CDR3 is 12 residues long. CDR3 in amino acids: CASSYEERTQYF. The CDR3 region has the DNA TGTGCCAGCAGTTACGAAGAACGGACCCAGTACTTC.

CDR3 DNA sequence: TGTGCCAGCAGCCAAGGGCTAGCGGGTCTCGTCGAGCAGTACTTC. Residues: CASSQGLAGLVEQYF. This chain connects TRBV14 to TRBJ2-7, with TRBD2 matching 8 bases. From germline, CDR1 is SGHDN and CDR2 FVKESK. The CDR3 runs to 15 residues. The junction had 8 bases not matched to a gene; V was cut back by 1 base and J by 6 bases.

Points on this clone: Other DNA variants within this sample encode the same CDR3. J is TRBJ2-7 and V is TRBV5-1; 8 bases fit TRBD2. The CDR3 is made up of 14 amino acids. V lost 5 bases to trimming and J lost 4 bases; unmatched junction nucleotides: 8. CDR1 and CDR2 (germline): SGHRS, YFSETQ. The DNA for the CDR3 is TGCGCCAGCAGTTTAACTAGCGGAACTTACGAGCAGTACTTC. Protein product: CASSLTSGTYEQYF. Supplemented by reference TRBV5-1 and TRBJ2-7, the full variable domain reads KAGVTQTPRYLIKTRGQQVTLSCSPISGHRSVSWYQQTPGQGLQFLFEYFSETQRNKGNFPGRFSGRQFSNSRSEMNVSTLELGDSALYLCASSLTSGTYEQYFGPGTRLTVT.

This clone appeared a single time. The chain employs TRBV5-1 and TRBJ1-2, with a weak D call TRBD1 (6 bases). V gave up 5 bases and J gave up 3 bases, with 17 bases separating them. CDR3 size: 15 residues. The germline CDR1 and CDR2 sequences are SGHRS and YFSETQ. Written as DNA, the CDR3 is TGCGCCAGCAGTTTCGGGGGCTCGGATTACTATGGCTACACCTTC. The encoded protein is CASSFGGSDYYGYTF.

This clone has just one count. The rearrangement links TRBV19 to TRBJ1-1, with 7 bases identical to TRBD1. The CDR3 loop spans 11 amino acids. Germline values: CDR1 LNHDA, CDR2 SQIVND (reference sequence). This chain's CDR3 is CVSGGHTEAFF. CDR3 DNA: TGTGTCTCAGGGGGGCACACTGAAGCTTTCTTT.

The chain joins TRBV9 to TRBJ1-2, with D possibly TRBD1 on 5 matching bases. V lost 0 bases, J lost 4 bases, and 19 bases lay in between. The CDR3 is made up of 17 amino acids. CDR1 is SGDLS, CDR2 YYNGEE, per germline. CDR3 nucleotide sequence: TGTGCCAGCAGCGTAGGGGCCCTGGCAGGGAGCAGCTATGGCTACACCTTC. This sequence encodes CASSVGALAGSSYGYTF.

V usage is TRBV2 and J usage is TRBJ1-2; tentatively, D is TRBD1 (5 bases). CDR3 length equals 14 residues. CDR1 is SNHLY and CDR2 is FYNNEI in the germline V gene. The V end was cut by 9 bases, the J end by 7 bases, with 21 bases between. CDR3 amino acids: CARLNRDPRRGYTF. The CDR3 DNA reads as TGTGCCAGGCTCAACCGGGACCCCCGGCGTGGCTACACCTTC.

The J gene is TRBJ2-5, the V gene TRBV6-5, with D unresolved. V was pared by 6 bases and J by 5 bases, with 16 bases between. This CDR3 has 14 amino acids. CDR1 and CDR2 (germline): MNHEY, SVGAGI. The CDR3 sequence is CASRAGFQRETQYF. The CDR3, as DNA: TGTGCCAGCAGGGCCGGGTTCCAAAGGGAGACCCAGTACTTC.

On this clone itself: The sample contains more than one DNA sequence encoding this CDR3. The CDR3 region is CASSSDRGSYEQYF. The CDR3, as DNA: TGTGCCAGCAGCTCAGATCGGGGTTCCTACGAGCAGTACTTC. The J gene is TRBJ2-7, the V gene TRBV11-2, with D tentatively TRBD2 (5 bases). This CDR3 is built from 14 residues. Germline CDR1 and CDR2: SGHAT and FQNNGV. V lost 4 bases and J lost 1, with 11 bases in between.